Listed below are T cell receptor beta chains from one sample, sequenced in a study of cytomegalovirus exposure and HLA in healthy donors. Data came from immunoSEQ multiplex PCR; TCRdb stores just in-frame clones and leaves some out. Of 220,000 or so clones detected, over 65% appear once; the ten largest clones hold roughly 5.4%. Sample: PBMCs. The source of these receptors is a woman aged 18-29 years in good health and CMV-seronegative. CDR3s leave out the opening cysteine and the closing phenylalanine or tryptophan. Size is stated for part of the rows, as once, few or many counts, or as a class when the clone is expanded.

CDR3aa,len,j_gene,abundance,v_gene
ASSPGGGSYEQY,12,TRBJ2-7,NA,TRBV6-5
ASSYSPRGPEQY,12,TRBJ2-7,NA,TRBV6-5
ASSEALRGQTQH,12,TRBJ1-5,NA,TRBV2
ASSQSHRENSPLH,13,TRBJ1-6,NA,TRBV23-1
ASSLNRNTEAF,11,TRBJ1-1,NA,TRBV11-3
ASRSGGDTDTQY,12,TRBJ2-3,NA,TRBV2
AWSPLAGAYNEQF,13,TRBJ2-1,once,TRBV30
ASSPPTTDGAISSGYT,16,TRBJ1-2,NA,TRBV14
ASSLFITSEQY,11,TRBJ2-7,NA,TRBV7-6
ASGRGGLTDTQY,12,TRBJ2-3,NA,TRBV6-5
ASSLTARSPLH,11,TRBJ1-6,NA,TRBV7-6
ATSRGGLAGDEQF,13,TRBJ2-1,NA,TRBV9
ASSWSTGGGSPLH,13,TRBJ1-6,NA,TRBV5-1
ASSPQSYTEAF,11,TRBJ1-1,NA,TRBV11-1
ATSARRLAGYEQY,13,TRBJ2-7,few,TRBV15
ASSPRVAGDLYEQY,14,TRBJ2-7,few,TRBV7-6